This T cell receptor beta chain is drawn from a study of Tregs in tolerant kidney transplant recipients. Study-level points and caveats: This study did not directly address biological reproducibility. Few patients were studied, so findings need validation in larger groups. For some patients, primers changed over time, blocking nucleotide-level comparison.

J was trimmed by 7 bases and V by 3 bases; bases with no gene match: 15. This CDR3 is 17 amino acids long. Germline lookup yields CDR1 SGHAT and CDR2 FQNNGV. Turning to this clone: The antigen is undetermined.

Method: immunoSEQ multiplex PCR; TCRdb's copy keeps in-frame clones and lacks some. The sample has about 77,000 clones, 95% to 98% seen once; the top ten hold around 0.58%. CD4+CD25+CD127- Tregs, CD4+CD25- non-Tregs, CD4 and CD8 cells were sorted. This receptor was identified in a human donor who received a combined kidney and bone marrow transplant. The V call is TRBV11-2, the J call TRBJ2-1; TRBD2 agrees at 7 bases. The material was CD4+ T cells from blood, obtained before the transplant. DNA for the CDR3: TGTGCCAGCAGCTTGCCGTTGGCGGGAGTGAGTAGTAATGAGCAGTTCTTC. Encoded protein: CASSLPLAGVSSNEQFF.